The 22 T cell receptor beta chains listed next were all sequenced from one sample in a study of T cell repertoires in cytomegalovirus infection. TCRdb re-called the reads through MiXCR, storing one row per CDR3 protein. The sample has 650,000 to 900,000 distinct CDR3 sequences, almost 30% seen once. Antigens of these TCRs are unknown. This specimen was cultured CD8+ T cells from PBMCs, taken from culture after CMV antigen stimulation. Receptor source: a human donor in good health (CMV status not recorded). Some clones in this sample may be carry-over from other donors' samples.

The V gene is TRBV6-2 or TRBV6-3, the J gene TRBJ2-7, with D possibly TRBD2 on 6 matching bases. Looked up from germline, CDR1 is MNHEY and CDR2 is SVGEGT. The CDR3 has 12 amino acids. V gave up 6 bases and J gave up 6 bases, with 12 bases separating them. The CDR3 DNA sequence: TGTGCCAGCAGCTCGGCGGGGCTCGAGCAGTACTTC. The encoded protein is CASSSAGLEQYF.

This clonotype turned up a few times. V is TRBV20-1 and J is TRBJ1-1; 7 bases agree with TRBD1. After removal of 4 bases from V and 1 base from J, the junction contained 12 bases not matched to a gene. Germline V gene data show CDR1 as DFQATT and CDR2 as SNEGSKA (reference sequence). The CDR3 runs 16 residues. The CDR3 protein is CSANPLDRTGNTEAFF. CDR3 nucleotide sequence: TGCAGTGCTAATCCTCTTGACAGGACAGGGAACACTGAAGCTTTCTTT.

The chain recombines TRBV9 with TRBJ2-3, with 12 bases lining up with TRBD2. CDR1 is SGDLS, CDR2 YYNGEE, per germline. The CDR3 loop spans 17 amino acids. The V segment lost 0 bases and the J segment 7 bases; nucleotides outside the gene matches: 9. Written as DNA, the CDR3 is TGTGCCAGCAGCGTAGATTCTAGCGGGGGGGCTGGGAATACGCAGTATTTT. It translates to CASSVDSSGGAGNTQYF. Full variable domain (rest looked up from reference TRBV9 and TRBJ2-3): DSGVTQTPKHLITATGQRVTLRCSPRSGDLSVYWYQQSLDQGLQFLIQYYNGEERAKGNILERFSAQQFPDLHSELNLSSLELGDSALYFCASSVDSSGGAGNTQYFGPGTRLTVL.

Only a few counts were recorded for this clonotype. The J gene is TRBJ2-1, the V gene TRBV7-9; D is perhaps TRBD1 or TRBD2 (5 bases each). Germline values: CDR1 SEHNR, CDR2 FQNEAQ (reference sequence). V lost 1 base and J lost 9, with 19 bases in between. The CDR3 spans 16 residues. CDR3 DNA sequence: TGTGCCAGCAGCTTAGAACATCCGGGACCACTAGGTGAGCAGTTCTTC. Translation: CASSLEHPGPLGEQFF.

V usage is TRBV24-1 and J usage is TRBJ2-2; the D gene is possibly TRBD2 (6 bases). Per the germline V gene, CDR1 is KGHDR and CDR2 is SFDVKD. V shed 5 bases and J shed 2 bases, with 11 bases lying between them. The CDR3 sequence is 15 residues long. The CDR3 here is CATSAPGDNTGELFF. The CDR3 DNA reads as TGTGCCACCAGTGCCCCGGGAGATAACACCGGGGAGCTGTTTTTT.

This chain's CDR3 is CATSGISGQGKDEQFF. The CDR3 DNA follows: TGTGCCACCAGTGGTATTTCAGGGCAGGGGAAGGATGAGCAGTTCTTC. J is TRBJ2-1 and V is TRBV24-1, with D possibly being TRBD1 (6 bases). Trimming pared 5 bases from V and 8 bases from J, leaving 21 bases between. This CDR3 spans 16 amino acids. CDR1 and CDR2 from the germline V gene are KGHDR and SFDVKD.

Worth noting for this clonotype: The junction departs from the called germline gene at one end, perhaps through a read error. The chain joins TRBV5-3 to TRBJ1-2; 8 nucleotides match TRBD1. TRBV5-3 is reported as an ORF; its role is uncertain. CDR3 length: 14 amino acids. The CDR3 here is CASSLQGAGYGYTF. The DNA of the CDR3 is TGTGCCAGCAGCTTGCAGGGGGCTGGGTATGGCTACACCTTC.

This clonotype was found a few times. CDR3 DNA: TGTGCCAGCAGCCCCCGACAGGGGTCGAACAATGAGCAGTTCTTC. Its translation is CASSPRQGSNNEQFF. J is TRBJ2-1 and V is TRBV7-6; 8 bases align to TRBD1. The V gene's germline CDR1 is SGHVS and CDR2 FNYEAQ. J gave up 5 bases and V 5 bases, and 8 bases lay outside the gene matches. The CDR3 is made up of 15 amino acids.

This clonotype appeared many times. The V and J genes are TRBV7-6 and TRBJ2-7; the D gene is possibly TRBD1 (5 bases). The CDR3 length is 16 residues. Germline V lookup: CDR1 SGHVS, CDR2 FNYEAQ. Trimming left V 1 base short and J 0 bases short, with 13 bases between. The CDR3 nucleotides are TGTGCCAGCAGCTTAGGGGGCGGTCCAAGCTCCTACGAGCAGTACTTC. Amino acids: CASSLGGGPSSYEQYF.

This rearrangement joins TRBV2 to TRBJ1-1; TRBD1 is a possible D gene (5 bases). Trimming stripped 9 bases from V and 5 bases from J, with 13 bases between. CDR1 and CDR2 from the germline V gene are SNHLY and FYNNEI. This CDR3 has 12 residues. The CDR3: CARGDRKTEAFF. CDR3 coding DNA: TGTGCCAGGGGGGATCGAAAGACTGAAGCTTTCTTT.

The V call is TRBV7-6, the J call TRBJ2-1; 7 bases are shared with TRBD2. V was clipped by 4 bases and J by 8 bases; unmatched bases: 8. CDR1 SGHVS and CDR2 FNYEAQ come from the germline V gene. There are 14 residues in the CDR3. The CDR3 region is CASSSVGGGYEQFF. The CDR3 coding sequence is TGTGCCAGCAGCTCCGTTGGGGGGGGATATGAGCAGTTCTTC.

This chain links TRBV12-3 or TRBV12-4 with TRBJ2-1; possible D gene TRBD2, 6 bases. The CDR3 length is 8 residues. Trimming left V 8 bases short and J 15 bases short, with 8 bases between. CDR3: CASGGTFF. CDR3 in DNA: TGTGCCAGCGGGGGGACGTTCTTC.

This clonotype was recorded many times. CDR3 nucleotides: TGTGCCAGCAGCCCCGGCAGGGCTATTACCTACGAGCAGTACTTC. Translation gives CASSPGRAITYEQYF. This sequence joins TRBV7-6 and TRBJ2-7; TRBD1 is a possible D gene (5 bases). Germline CDR1 SGHVS, CDR2 FNYEAQ. The CDR3 consists of 15 residues. V lost 5 bases to trimming and J lost 2 bases, with 16 bases between them.

As regards this clonotype: The germline gene is not matched at one end of the junction; a read error may be the cause. V is TRBV27 and J is TRBJ1-6; D might be TRBD1 (6 bases). Looked up from germline, CDR1 is MNHEY and CDR2 is SMNVEV (reference sequence). The CDR3 runs 14 residues. Here the CDR3 reads CASREGGLNSPPHF. The CDR3 bases are TGTGCCAGCAGGGAGGGGGGCTTGAATTCACCCCCCCACTTT.

The chain couples TRBV5-6 to TRBJ2-7; 8 bases fit TRBD1. The CDR3 runs to 15 residues. J was trimmed by 3 bases and V by 1 base; bases with no gene match: 6. Looked up from germline, CDR1 is SGHDT and CDR2 is YYEEEE. DNA of the CDR3: TGTGCCAGCAGCTTGAGGGACAGGTCGTTCTACGAGCAGTACGTC. Encoded protein: CASSLRDRSFYEQYV.

For the CDR3, the DNA is TGTGCCAGCAGTCCAACCGGGACACCCTACAGAGCTTTCTTT. Translated, it gives CASSPTGTPYRAFF. The chain links TRBV27 to TRBJ1-1; D might be TRBD1 (6 bases). In germline, CDR1 is MNHEY, CDR2 SMNVEV (reference sequence). The CDR3 length is 14 residues. Between the trimmed V and J ends, which lost 5 bases and 10 bases, there was a span of 20 bases.

The rearrangement links TRBV4-1 to TRBJ2-1; no clear D gene. V lost 1 base to trimming and J lost 10 bases, with 11 bases between them. Germline assignment: CDR1 MGHRA and CDR2 YSYEKL. The CDR3 totals 13 residues. Here the CDR3 reads CASSQVVTLEQFF. The DNA for the CDR3 is TGCGCCAGCAGCCAAGTTGTGACCTTAGAGCAGTTCTTC.

The rearrangement uses TRBV5-4 and TRBJ2-2, with D maybe TRBD2 (7 bases). Germline CDR1 and CDR2: SGHNT and YYREEE (reference sequence). The CDR3 loop spans 17 amino acids. The ends were cut back, 3 bases at V and 1 base at J, with 16 bases in the middle. CDR3 nucleotides: TGTGCCAGCAGCTCCCTAGGGGGGGTAGAGAACACCGGGGAGCTGTTTTTT. This encodes CASSSLGGVENTGELFF.

The sample holds a few counts of this clonotype. CDR3 region: CASSQQGGRNTEAFF. CDR3 coding DNA: TGCGCCAGCAGCCAACAGGGGGGGAGGAACACTGAAGCTTTCTTT. The chain employs TRBV4-1 and TRBJ1-1; TRBD1 matches 7 bases. The CDR3 totals 15 residues. In germline, CDR1 is MGHRA, CDR2 YSYEKL. V gave up 2 bases and J gave up 1 base; unmatched junction bases: 4.

The genes are TRBV5-4 and TRBJ2-1, with TRBD2 identical over 9 bases. The trim removed 2 bases at V and 6 bases at J, leaving 6 bases unmatched. The CDR3 runs 15 residues. The germline V gene has CDR1 SGHNT and CDR2 YYREEE (reference sequence). The CDR3 DNA reads as TGTGCCAGCAGCTTCCGCGGGGGGGCTTCCAATGAGCAGTTCTTC. This codes for CASSFRGGASNEQFF.

The chain links TRBV10-3 to TRBJ2-1; the match to TRBD2 covers 9 bases. The CDR3 runs 15 residues. J lost 6 bases, V lost 2 bases, and 5 bases had no gene match. CDR1 is ENHRY and CDR2 is SYGVKD in the germline V gene. The CDR3 coding sequence is TGTGCCATCAGTGAGGGGTCTAGCGGGGTCAATGAGCAGTTCTTC. Protein product: CAISEGSSGVNEQFF.

This clonotype appeared a few times. The V call is TRBV19, the J call TRBJ2-7; 8 bases line up with TRBD1. The trim removed 5 bases at V and 0 bases at J, leaving 6 bases unmatched. Germline V CDR1 and CDR2: LNHDA, SQIVND (reference sequence). This CDR3 region has 15 residues. The CDR3 coding sequence is TGTGCCAGTAGTCCCTCGGGACAGGCCTCCTACGAGCAGTACTTC. It codes for CASSPSGQASYEQYF.